This T cell receptor beta chain emerged from a study of T cell changes during pregnancy in multiple sclerosis. TCRdb's copy holds only in-frame clones and misses some; the assay was immunoSEQ multiplex PCR. Altogether about 55,000 clones are present, more than 80% being singletons, with the ten largest covering around 0.57%. This receptor was obtained from a female donor with multiple sclerosis, enrolled in a pregnancy study. The sample in question was CD4+ T cells from peripheral blood mononuclear cells, obtained in the first trimester of pregnancy.

In DNA, the CDR3 is TGTGCCAGCAGCTCCCGGGGTTCCTACGAGCAGTACTTC. Encoded protein: CASSSRGSYEQYF. This chain uses TRBV7-9 with TRBJ2-7, with D possibly TRBD2 on 5 matching bases. V dropped 4 bases and J dropped 1 base, with 8 bases sitting between them. The germline V gene encodes CDR1 SEHNR and CDR2 FQNEAQ (reference sequence). This CDR3 spans 13 amino acids.